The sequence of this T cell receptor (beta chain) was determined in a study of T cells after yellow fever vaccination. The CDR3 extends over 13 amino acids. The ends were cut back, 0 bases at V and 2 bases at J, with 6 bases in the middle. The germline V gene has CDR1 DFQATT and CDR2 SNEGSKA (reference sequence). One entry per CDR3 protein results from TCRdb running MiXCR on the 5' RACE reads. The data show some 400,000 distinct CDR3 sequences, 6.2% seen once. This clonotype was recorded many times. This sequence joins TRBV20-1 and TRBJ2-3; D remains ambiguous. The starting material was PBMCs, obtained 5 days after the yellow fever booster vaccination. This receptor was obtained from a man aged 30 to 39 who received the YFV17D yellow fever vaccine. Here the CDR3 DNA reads TGCAGTGCTAGAGACACACACACAGATACGCAGTATTTT. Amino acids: CSARDTHTDTQYF.